This T cell receptor beta chain is drawn from a study of T-cell reconstitution after alpha-beta-depleted transplantation in children. The CDR3 runs 15 residues. The germline V gene encodes CDR1 SGHRS and CDR2 YFSETQ. Trimming took 4 bases from V and 4 from J; bases not matched to a gene: 7. This clonotype appeared many times. Preparing the TCRbeta library involved the use of unique molecular identifiers. MiXCR, run by TCRdb on the PCR reads, gives a single entry per CDR3 protein. The sample holds around 380,000 distinct CDR3 sequences, about 11% seen once. The sequence was obtained from a human donor who donated a stem cell graft to a child with acute myeloid leukemia. The source was PBMCs from the stem cell graft donor, collected from the stem cell graft. The chain uses TRBV5-1 and TRBJ2-5; 10 bases align to TRBD2. The CDR3 loop is CASSVPSGRGETQYF. The CDR3 coding sequence is TGCGCCAGCAGCGTTCCTAGCGGGAGAGGAGAGACCCAGTACTTC. Full variable domain (rest looked up from reference TRBV5-1 and TRBJ2-5): KAGVTQTPRYLIKTRGQQVTLSCSPISGHRSVSWYQQTPGQGLQFLFEYFSETQRNKGNFPGRFSGRQFSNSRSEMNVSTLELGDSALYLCASSVPSGRGETQYFGPGTRLLVL.